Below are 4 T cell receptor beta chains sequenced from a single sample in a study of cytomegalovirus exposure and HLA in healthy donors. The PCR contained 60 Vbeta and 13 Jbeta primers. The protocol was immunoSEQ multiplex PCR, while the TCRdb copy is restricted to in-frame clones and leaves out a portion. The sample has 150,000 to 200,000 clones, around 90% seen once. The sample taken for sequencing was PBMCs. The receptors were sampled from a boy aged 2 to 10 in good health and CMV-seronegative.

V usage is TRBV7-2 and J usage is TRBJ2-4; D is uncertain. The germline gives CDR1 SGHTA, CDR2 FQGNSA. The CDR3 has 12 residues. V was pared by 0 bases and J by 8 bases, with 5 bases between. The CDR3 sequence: CASSLARDIQYF. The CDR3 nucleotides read TGTGCCAGCAGCTTAGCTAGAGACATTCAGTACTTC.

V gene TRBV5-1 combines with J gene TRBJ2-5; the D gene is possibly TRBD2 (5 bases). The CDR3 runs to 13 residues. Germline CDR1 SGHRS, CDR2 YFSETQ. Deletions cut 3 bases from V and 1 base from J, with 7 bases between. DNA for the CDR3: TGCGCCAGCAGCTCCGGGATCCAAGAGACCCAGTACTTC. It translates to CASSSGIQETQYF.

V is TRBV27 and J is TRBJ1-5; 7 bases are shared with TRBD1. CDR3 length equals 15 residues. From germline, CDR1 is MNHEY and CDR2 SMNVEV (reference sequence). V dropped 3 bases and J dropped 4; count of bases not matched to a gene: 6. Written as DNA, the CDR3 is TGTGCCAGCAGTTTCGACAGGGTGGGAAATCAGCCCCAGCATTTT. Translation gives CASSFDRVGNQPQHF.

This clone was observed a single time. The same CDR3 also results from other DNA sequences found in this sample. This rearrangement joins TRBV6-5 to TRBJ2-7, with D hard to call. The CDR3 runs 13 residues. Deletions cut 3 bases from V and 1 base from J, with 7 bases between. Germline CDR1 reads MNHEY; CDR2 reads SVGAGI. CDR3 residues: CASSYAGSYEQYF. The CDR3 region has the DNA TGTGCCAGCAGTTATGCAGGATCCTACGAGCAGTACTTC.